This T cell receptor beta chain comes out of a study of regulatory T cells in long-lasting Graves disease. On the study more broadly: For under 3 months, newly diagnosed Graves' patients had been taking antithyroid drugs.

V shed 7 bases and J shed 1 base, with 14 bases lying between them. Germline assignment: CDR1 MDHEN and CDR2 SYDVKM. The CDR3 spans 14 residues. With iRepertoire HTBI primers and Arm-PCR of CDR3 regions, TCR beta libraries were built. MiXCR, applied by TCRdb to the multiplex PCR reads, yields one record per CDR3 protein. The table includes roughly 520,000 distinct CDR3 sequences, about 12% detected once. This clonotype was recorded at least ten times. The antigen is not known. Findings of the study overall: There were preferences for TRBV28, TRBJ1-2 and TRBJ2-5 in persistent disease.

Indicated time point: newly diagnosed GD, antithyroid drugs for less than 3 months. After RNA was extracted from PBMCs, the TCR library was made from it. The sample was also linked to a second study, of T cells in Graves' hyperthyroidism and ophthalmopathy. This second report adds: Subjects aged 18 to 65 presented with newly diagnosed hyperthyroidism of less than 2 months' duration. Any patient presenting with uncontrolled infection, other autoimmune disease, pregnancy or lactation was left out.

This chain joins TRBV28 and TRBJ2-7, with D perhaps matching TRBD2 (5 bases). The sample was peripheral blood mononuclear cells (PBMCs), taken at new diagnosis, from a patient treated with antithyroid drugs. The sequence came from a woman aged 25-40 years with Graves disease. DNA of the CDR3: TGTGCCAGCACCGTAGCGATAGCTTCCTACGAGCAGTACTTC. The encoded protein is CASTVAIASYEQYF.